This TCR beta chain was found in a study of T-cell reconstitution after alpha-beta-depleted transplantation in children. Study results and caveats: High day-60 TCRbeta diversity in some patients came from surviving recipient T cells and thymic progenitors. When one year had passed after transplant, most T-cell counts and diversity came from newly produced T cells.

This clonotype was observed a few times. Its antigen is not known. Trimming stripped 5 bases from V and 2 bases from J, with 9 bases between. CDR3 length: 13 residues. The germline CDR1 and CDR2 sequences are DFQATT and SNEGSKA (reference sequence). TCRbeta library preparation incorporated unique molecular identifiers. TCRdb re-called the PCR reads with MiXCR, one entry per CDR3 protein. The repertoire holds 700,000 to 850,000 distinct CDR3 sequences, approximately 15% seen once, with roughly 5% in the top ten. The source of this sequence is a male patient younger than 18 who had a stem cell transplant for acute lymphoblastic leukemia, so the T cells may come from the graft donor. The chain has TRBV20-1 and TRBJ2-2; D is unclear. The sample in question was PBMCs, mostly from graft donor cells, obtained 360 days after TCRalphabeta/CD19-depleted stem cell transplant. CDR3 region: CSAPPGNTGELFF. Written as DNA, the CDR3 is TGCAGTGCTCCACCAGGAAACACCGGGGAGCTGTTTTTT.